Each of the 26 T cell receptor beta chains below was sequenced from the same sample in a study of blood T cell repertoires in COVID-19. This table comes from immunoSEQ multiplex PCR, and its TCRdb copy is limited to in-frame clones, with some not included. The table lists approximately 250,000 clones, 75% to 90% of them singletons. The sample was PBMCs or T cells enriched from blood (not recorded which). Receptors were obtained from a woman in her twenties or thirties with acute COVID-19.

The V and J genes are TRBV30 and TRBJ2-4, with D unresolved. The germline V and J ends were trimmed by 3 bases and 0 bases, with 6 bases remaining between them. This CDR3 has 13 residues. The germline V gene has CDR1 GTSNPN and CDR2 SVGIG (reference sequence). CDR3 DNA sequence: TGTGCCTGGAGACCTATAGCCAAAAACATTCAGTACTTC. Translating it yields CAWRPIAKNIQYF.

The CDR3 loop reads CASSLALTGIDEQFF. The CDR3 DNA is TGTGCCAGCAGCTTAGCGCTAACAGGGATCGATGAGCAGTTCTTC. This rearrangement joins TRBV7-6 to TRBJ2-1; TRBD1 is a possible D gene (6 bases). From germline, CDR1 is SGHVS and CDR2 FNYEAQ. The CDR3 covers 15 residues. Trimming took off 0 bases at V and 8 bases at J, with 14 bases between the two ends.

The V and J genes are TRBV12-3 or TRBV12-4 and TRBJ2-7; D possibly corresponds to TRBD1 (5 bases). This CDR3 region has 12 residues. V was pared by 6 bases and J by 7 bases, with 13 bases between. Written as DNA, the CDR3 is TGTGCCAGCAGCCAGGGCCCTGGGGAGCAGTACTTC. The encoded protein is CASSQGPGEQYF.

V and J are TRBV2 and TRBJ1-6; 10 positions match TRBD1. J was trimmed by 9 bases and V by 1 base; bases with no gene match: 0. There are 14 residues in the CDR3. Germline V CDR1 and CDR2: SNHLY, FYNNEI. In DNA form, the CDR3 reads TGTGCCAGCAGTGAAGGGGACAGGGGTTCACCCCTCCACTTT. This encodes CASSEGDRGSPLHF.

This clone was recorded once. This chain uses TRBV9 with TRBJ2-3, with a weak D call TRBD2 (5 bases). The germline V gene encodes CDR1 SGDLS and CDR2 YYNGEE. Trimming took 9 bases from V and 0 from J, leaving 17 bases between them. There are 15 residues in the CDR3. DNA for the CDR3: TGTGCCACCTCACTAGGGCAGATGAGCACAGATACGCAGTATTTT. It is translated as CATSLGQMSTDTQYF.

This chain uses TRBV25-1 with TRBJ2-4; 8 bases map to TRBD1. Germline V gene data show CDR1 as MGHDK and CDR2 as SYGVNS. J lost 2 bases, V lost 4 bases, and 4 bases had no gene match. This CDR3 is 15 amino acids long. CDR3 region: CASSARGLSKNIQYF. The CDR3 DNA reads TGTGCCAGCAGTGCCAGGGGGCTCTCCAAAAACATTCAGTACTTC.

V gene TRBV27 combines with J gene TRBJ2-3, with D unresolved. Germline V CDR1 and CDR2: MNHEY, SMNVEV (reference sequence). Trimming pared 5 bases from V and 0 bases from J, leaving 12 bases between. The CDR3 extends over 15 amino acids. CDR3 loop: CASSPPRASTDTQYF. DNA for the CDR3: TGTGCCAGCAGTCCCCCCCGCGCTAGCACAGATACGCAGTATTTT.

This chain uses TRBV28 with TRBJ2-2; the match to TRBD2 covers 9 bases. Germline values: CDR1 MDHEN, CDR2 SYDVKM. The CDR3 runs 16 residues. The trim removed 6 bases at V and 6 bases at J, leaving 11 bases unmatched. CDR3 residues: CASRGLARGAAGELFF. The CDR3 DNA sequence: TGTGCCAGCAGAGGACTAGCGAGGGGGGCTGCCGGGGAGCTGTTTTTT.

The chain recombines TRBV3-1 (or the pseudogene TRBV3-2) with TRBJ1-4; 7 positions match TRBD1. J lost 8 bases, V lost 6 bases, and 12 bases had no gene match. The CDR3 runs to 15 residues. The germline gives CDR1 LGHDT, CDR2 YNNKEL (reference sequence). The CDR3 loop is CASRGRQGPREKLFF. The CDR3 coding sequence is TGTGCCAGCAGAGGTAGACAGGGCCCACGAGAAAAACTGTTTTTT.

The chain is built from TRBV10-3 and TRBJ1-3; D is uncertain. The CDR3 is 15 residues long. Germline V lookup: CDR1 ENHRY, CDR2 SYGVKD. Trimming took 6 bases from V and 0 from J, leaving 12 bases between them. The chain's CDR3 is CAISAVGDSGNTIYF. The CDR3 DNA is TGTGCCATCAGCGCAGTAGGAGACTCTGGAAACACCATATATTTT.

The rearrangement links TRBV2 to TRBJ2-7, with D maybe TRBD1 (6 bases). The CDR3 is 18 amino acids. CDR1 and CDR2 (germline): SNHLY, FYNNEI. Trimming took off 8 bases at V and 3 bases at J, with 29 bases between the two ends. The chain's CDR3 is CASVEHSGQIPGDYEQYF. The CDR3 DNA reads TGTGCCAGCGTGGAACATTCCGGCCAAATCCCAGGGGACTACGAGCAGTACTTC. Full variable domain (missing parts from reference TRBV2 and TRBJ2-7): EPEVTQTPSHQVTQMGQEVILRCVPISNHLYFYWYRQILGQKVEFLVSFYNNEISEKSEIFDDQFSVERPDGSNFTLKIRSTKLEDSAMYFCASVEHSGQIPGDYEQYFGPGTRLTVT.

This clone occurred a few times. The chain couples TRBV24-1 to TRBJ1-2; no firm D call. This CDR3 comprises 14 residues. Germline CDR1 KGHDR, CDR2 SFDVKD. The ends were cut back, 4 bases at V and 4 bases at J, with 12 bases in the middle. CDR3 residues: CATSEGGYSYGYTF. In DNA, the CDR3 is TGTGCCACCAGTGAGGGTGGATACAGCTATGGCTACACCTTC.

V is TRBV28 and J is TRBJ1-2; no definite D call. V lost 8 bases and J 0 bases, leaving 16 bases between the germline ends. The CDR3 has 15 amino acids. Germline V gene sequence: CDR1 MDHEN, CDR2 SYDVKM. The chain's CDR3 is CASLSPVGANYGYTF. In DNA form, the CDR3 reads TGTGCCAGCCTCTCCCCGGTCGGTGCTAACTATGGCTACACCTTC.

The V gene is TRBV27, the J gene TRBJ2-7, with 12 nucleotides matching TRBD2. The V segment lost 2 bases and the J segment 9 bases; nucleotides outside the gene matches: 8. The CDR3 sequence is 15 residues long. CDR1 is MNHEY and CDR2 is SMNVEV in the germline V gene (reference sequence). The CDR3 DNA sequence: TGTGCCAGCAGTTTAGGACTAGCGGGATCGCTTGGGCAGTACTTC. Translation gives CASSLGLAGSLGQYF.

The chain links TRBV7-9 to TRBJ2-1; 8 positions match TRBD2. This CDR3 contains 16 residues. Germline V gives CDR1 SEHNR, CDR2 FQNEAQ (reference sequence). V lost 2 bases to trimming and J lost 4 bases; unmatched junction nucleotides: 7. The CDR3 spells CASSLREGRWYNEQFF. CDR3 nucleotides: TGTGCCAGCAGCTTACGGGAGGGCCGATGGTACAATGAGCAGTTCTTC.

The chain employs TRBV7-8 and TRBJ1-1; D is ambiguous. Germline V gives CDR1 SGHVS, CDR2 FQNEAQ. This CDR3 has 16 amino acids. The V gene lost 0 bases and the J gene lost 1 base, with 12 bases spanning the gap. CDR3 residues: CASSLARAAGNTEAFF. The CDR3 nucleotides read TGTGCCAGCAGCTTAGCGAGGGCGGCAGGGAACACTGAAGCTTTCTTT.

The chain's CDR3 is CASNVQTYEQYF. DNA of the CDR3: TGTGCCAGCAACGTACAGACCTACGAGCAGTACTTC. The V gene is TRBV28, the J gene TRBJ2-7, with D unresolved. The CDR3 totals 12 residues. CDR1 and CDR2 (germline): MDHEN, SYDVKM. The V gene lost 7 bases and the J gene lost 2 bases, with 9 bases spanning the gap.

A few counts support this clone. The rearrangement uses TRBV11-2 and TRBJ2-1; D ambiguous. Germline V gene sequence: CDR1 SGHAT, CDR2 FQNNGV. V lost 1 base, J lost 6 bases, and 10 bases lay in between. CDR3 size: 14 residues. The CDR3 loop reads CASSLGFSFNEQFF. The CDR3 coding sequence is TGTGCCAGCAGCTTAGGGTTTAGCTTCAATGAGCAGTTCTTC.

CDR3 region: CASSKQTYNEQFF. The CDR3 DNA sequence: TGTGCCAGCAGTAAGCAAACCTACAATGAGCAGTTCTTC. The rearrangement links TRBV25-1 to TRBJ2-1; D is unresolved. Trimming took off 5 bases at V and 2 bases at J, with 7 bases between the two ends. The CDR3 runs to 13 residues. The germline V gene has CDR1 MGHDK and CDR2 SYGVNS.

The table lists this clone with a few counts. V usage is TRBV7-3 and J usage is TRBJ2-3, with 10 bases lining up with TRBD2. CDR1 and CDR2 from the germline V gene are SGHTA and FQGTGA. The CDR3 extends over 15 amino acids. V lost 1 base to trimming and J lost 11 bases; unmatched junction nucleotides: 9. DNA of the CDR3: TGTGCCAGCAGCTTAAGTGAACTAGCGGGATCCTTGCAGTATTTT. Translation: CASSLSELAGSLQYF.

CDR3 nucleotides: TGTGCCAGCTCACCTTCCGGAGACGAAGGAAACACCATATATTTT. Protein sequence: CASSPSGDEGNTIYF. This chain joins TRBV18 and TRBJ1-3; no definite D call. Germline values: CDR1 KGHSH, CDR2 LQKENI. V lost 3 bases and J lost 4, with 13 bases in between. The length of the CDR3 is 15 residues.

In its sample, this clone was seen once. V is TRBV29-1 and J is TRBJ2-5, with 9 bases identical to TRBD1. V trimming: 4 bases; J trimming: 5 bases; junction bases outside the gene matches: 8. The CDR3 runs to 14 residues. Germline V gives CDR1 SQVTM, CDR2 ANQGSEA. The CDR3 sequence is CSVVRDRALETQYF. CDR3 sequence (DNA): TGCAGCGTTGTTCGGGACAGGGCGTTGGAGACCCAGTACTTC. Filled out from reference TRBV29-1 and TRBJ2-5, the complete variable domain reads SAVISQKPSRDICQRGTSLTIQCQVDSQVTMMFWYRQQPGQSLTLIATANQGSEATYESGFVIDKFPISRPNLTFSTLTVSNMSPEDSSIYLCSVVRDRALETQYFGPGTRLLVL.

The rearrangement uses TRBV4-1 and TRBJ2-7; 9 nucleotides match TRBD2. The CDR3 is made up of 15 amino acids. Germline V gene data show CDR1 as MGHRA and CDR2 as YSYEKL. The ends lost 2 bases at V and 5 bases at J; junction bases unmatched: 7. In nucleotides, the CDR3 is TGCGCCAGCAGCCAAAACGCGGGACTAGCCCACGAGCAGTACTTC. Protein sequence: CASSQNAGLAHEQYF.

This chain joins TRBV19 and TRBJ2-3; TRBD2 matches 7 bases. The germline CDR1 and CDR2 sequences are LNHDA and SQIVND (reference sequence). The CDR3 loop spans 15 amino acids. Germline trimming cut 3 bases from V and 1 base from J; bases unmatched to any gene: 4. CDR3: CASSISSGGTDTQYF. The CDR3, as DNA: TGTGCCAGTAGTATTTCTAGCGGAGGCACAGATACGCAGTATTTT.

The count of this clone is one. The rearrangement uses TRBV18 and TRBJ2-5; 8 bases are a match to TRBD2. V was pared by 2 bases and J by 5 bases, with 1 base of the junction left unmatched. Germline V CDR1 and CDR2: KGHSH, LQKENI. This CDR3 contains 13 residues. The CDR3 loop is CASSPAGGETQYF. The CDR3 region has the DNA TGTGCCAGCTCACCAGCGGGGGGTGAGACCCAGTACTTC.

This rearrangement joins TRBV3-1 (or the pseudogene TRBV3-2) to TRBJ2-3; 9 positions match TRBD2. This CDR3 is built from 14 residues. After removal of 4 bases from V and 4 bases from J, the junction contained 3 bases not matched to a gene. The V gene's germline CDR1 is LGHDT and CDR2 YNNKEL (reference sequence). The CDR3 coding sequence is TGTGCCAGCAGCCTAGCGGGAGAAGCAGATACGCAGTATTTT. Its translation: CASSLAGEADTQYF.